This T cell receptor (beta chain) was sequenced in a study of blood T cell repertoires in COVID-19 (dated by TCRdb to 2018 to 2020). For the study in its entirety: Collaborator samples came from the United States, Italy and Spain and covered acute and convalescent phases of COVID-19. The material from the prospective study consisted of cDNA or gDNA derived from T cells, B-cell-depleted T cells, or PBMCs. Subjects who had been exposed to COVID-19, were actively infected with it, or had recovered from it provided the deeply sampled blood TCRbeta repertoires that made up the dataset. The repertoires were released in a freely available public database meant as a resource for research on the immune response to SARS-CoV-2. The samples were drawn from two sources: the first 160 participants of the ongoing ImmuneRACE study, and 1,254 subjects contributed by 6 global collaborators. A de-identified subject ID, COVID-19 status, age in years and sex were almost always included in the sample metadata. Where HLA class I and class II types were available, the types were taken from metadata supplied by the sample provider, not from assay-based typing.

Including the terminal cysteine and phenylalanine, the CDR3 comprises 14 residues. The read is trimmed to its CDR3 DNA, 42 bases read in frame from base 1. At the junction V is shortened by 1 base and J by 2 bases, with 8 bases in between. CDR1 and CDR2 are read off the germline V gene as SGHRS and YFSETQ. General findings and caveats noted by the study authors: How much clinical and demographic metadata was included differed by source and by participant, and the metadata was provided uncurated.

About this clone: Its antigen specificity is not known. Base qualities are not provided; no much larger clone lies one nucleotide away.

Collaborating institutions collected whole blood in K2EDTA tubes following their own protocols. For TCRbeta analysis, collaborators shipped samples as frozen whole blood, isolated PBMCs, or DNA extracted from either of those sample types. The immunoSEQ Assay, a bias-controlled multiplex PCR, was used to amplify TCRbeta CDR3 regions from genomic DNA. Per the authors' processing: The number of nucleated cells in each sample was estimated from the amplification of reference gene primers within the assay. To quantify the absolute abundance of each unique TCRbeta CDR3 rearrangement, sequence reads were collapsed and filtered. For each sample, productive Simpson clonality was calculated as the square root of Simpson's diversity index over productive rearrangements. Sourced from immuneACCESS, this table was stored by TCRdb with only in-frame sequences that have V and J called. A share of the clones is absent; for the studies checked, an unresolved V gene accounts for under half, and the remainder has no known explanation. V and J calls and clone size follow that table, whereas D and trimming were derived from the DNA. The sample table lists 200,000 to 300,000 clones, 82% of them with a count of one. In total, the top ten clones hold about 4.4% of the sample.

The chain is assembled from TRBV5-1 and TRBJ2-3, with no D gene named confidently. The sequence came from a woman between 65 and 79 years old with acute or convalescent COVID-19. Sequencing input: peripheral blood. The CDR3 has the sequence CASSLLENTDTQYF. The DNA sequence is given as TGCGCCAGCAGCTTGTTAGAAAACACAGATACGCAGTATTTT.